This TCR beta chain was sequenced for a study of CD8+CD57+ T cells in acquired aplastic anemia. All patients picked for sequencing had shown, by flow cytometry, an expansion of CD8+CD57+ cells. The template used for profiling TCR beta VDJ and CDR3 was genomic DNA. TCRdb redid the calling of the reads with MiXCR, one entry per CDR3 protein. The table includes about 98,000 distinct CDR3 sequences, around 70% detected once. Study-level results: Patients showed no significant difference from controls in CD8+ Simpson's diversity.

Comments on this clonotype: Its antigen is undetermined.

The V and J ends lost 4 bases and 8 bases respectively, with 11 bases between them. This CDR3 contains 11 residues. The germline V gene has CDR1 SQVTM and CDR2 ANQGSEA. Sequenced input: sorted CD4+, CD8+, or CD8+CD57+ T cells (not recorded which) from PBMCs. This chain links TRBV29-1 with TRBJ1-2, with D possibly being TRBD1 (6 bases). The sequence derives from a human donor with aplastic anemia. The CDR3 DNA follows: TGCAGCGTTGTTAGGGGGAGAGGCTACACCTTC. This sequence encodes CSVVRGRGYTF.